This T cell receptor (beta chain) was sequenced for a study of OX40 agonist ivuxolimab in advanced cancers. Study-level findings and limits: Partial responders at 0.1-3.0 mg/kg had among the lowest clonal expansion.

The method was immunoSEQ multiplex PCR; TCRdb's version includes in-frame clones alone and lacks a portion of them. The repertoire holds tens of thousands of clones, with about 91% as singletons. Points on this clone: The antigen remains unidentified.

With 5 bases clipped from V and 8 bases from J, the junction kept 5 bases outside the gene matches. The CDR3 is 12 residues long. Per germline, CDR1 MGHDK and CDR2 SYGVNS. The receptor comes from an adult with an advanced solid tumor such as melanoma, head and neck, liver or kidney cancer. The rearrangement uses TRBV25-1 and TRBJ1-2, with 7 nucleotides matching TRBD1. Here the sequenced sample was CD4+ or CD8+ T cells sorted from blood, taken in a trial of the OX40 agonist ivuxolimab. This chain's CDR3 is CASSWVGGGYTF. The CDR3 DNA follows: TGTGCCAGCAGTTGGGTAGGGGGCGGCTACACCTTC.